This T cell receptor (beta chain) is drawn from a study of T cell changes during pregnancy in multiple sclerosis. V lost 0 bases and J 1 base, leaving 17 bases between the germline ends. The CDR3 totals 18 residues. Germline V gives CDR1 LGHNA, CDR2 YNFKEQ. Assay: immunoSEQ multiplex PCR; the TCRdb copy retains only in-frame clones and omits some. The table lists fewer than 70,000 clones, approximately 90% of them singletons. Specimen: peripheral blood, collected in the second trimester of pregnancy. The chain joins TRBV4-2 to TRBJ2-3, with a tentative D call TRBD2 (6 bases). The source of this sequence is a female donor in good health, enrolled as a control in a pregnancy study. The CDR3 spells CASSQDFTSQTRTDTQYF. As DNA, the CDR3 is TGTGCCAGCAGCCAAGATTTCACTAGCCAAACCCGCACAGATACGCAGTATTTT.